A single sample is the source of the 25 T cell receptor beta chains below, sequenced in a study of blood T cell repertoires in COVID-19. The table came from immunoSEQ multiplex PCR; TCRdb's copy has only in-frame clones and leaves some out. The sample has a few hundred thousand clones; roughly 85% are singletons. The specimen was PBMCs or T cells enriched from blood (not recorded which). These receptors originate from a man in his forties or fifties who had recovered from COVID-19.

This clone showed up just a few times. V gene TRBV28 combines with J gene TRBJ2-7; 9 nucleotides agree with TRBD1. Per the germline V gene, CDR1 is MDHEN and CDR2 is SYDVKM. Losses at the gene ends were 7 bases for V and 3 bases for J; bases not matched to a gene: 13. The CDR3 has 16 amino acids. The CDR3 sequence: CASTAGDRAIFYEQYF. DNA of the CDR3: TGTGCCAGCACCGCTGGGGACAGGGCGATTTTCTACGAGCAGTACTTC. The full variable domain, in which reference TRBV28 and TRBJ2-7 provide the parts outside the CDR3, is DVKVTQSSRYLVKRTGEKVFLECVQDMDHENMFWYRQDPGLGLRLIYFSYDVKMKEKGDIPEGYSVSREKKERFSLILESASTNQTSMYLCASTAGDRAIFYEQYFGPGTRLTVT.

This chain uses TRBV7-3 with TRBJ2-2; 10 positions match TRBD1. V lost 1 base to trimming and J lost 2 bases; unmatched junction nucleotides: 10. In germline, CDR1 is SGHTA, CDR2 FQGTGA. The CDR3 extends over 19 amino acids. Written as DNA, the CDR3 is TGTGCCAGCAGCTTAAGGACAGGGGGAATAGGTCTAAACACCGGGGAGCTGTTTTTT. Translation: CASSLRTGGIGLNTGELFF.

The chain is built from TRBV10-2 and TRBJ2-3; a possible D gene is TRBD2 (5 bases). Germline V CDR1 and CDR2: WSHSY, SAAADI. The CDR3 covers 12 residues. Trimming left V 3 bases short and J 6 bases short, with 7 bases between. CDR3 nucleotides: TGCGCCAGCAGTGAAGAGCGGGATACGCAGTATTTT. This encodes CASSEERDTQYF.

In this sample, this clone turned up a few times. The rearrangement joins TRBV12-3 or TRBV12-4 to TRBJ1-4; TRBD1 aligns across 7 bases. With 3 bases clipped from V and 8 bases from J, the junction kept 3 bases outside the gene matches. CDR3 length: 13 residues. CDR3 region: CASSLTGREKLFF. In nucleotides, the CDR3 is TGTGCCAGCAGTTTGACAGGGCGGGAAAAACTGTTTTTT.

This clone came up a few times. V is TRBV7-9 and J is TRBJ2-2; D perhaps matches TRBD2 (5 bases). The CDR3 consists of 16 residues. Trimming took off 5 bases at V and 1 base at J, with 14 bases between the two ends. From germline, CDR1 is SEHNR and CDR2 FQNEAQ (reference sequence). The CDR3 is CASSPPERLNTGELFF. CDR3 DNA sequence: TGTGCCAGCAGCCCGCCTGAGCGGTTGAACACCGGGGAGCTGTTTTTT.

V gene TRBV5-1 combines with J gene TRBJ2-1; TRBD2 agrees at 9 bases. Germline V gene lookup returns CDR1 SGHRS and CDR2 YFSETQ. The J segment lost 6 bases and the V segment lost 0 bases, leaving 4 bases of the junction unmatched. The CDR3 is 15 residues long. The CDR3 DNA reads as TGCGCCAGCAGCTTGGGGGCGGGAGGGGTCAATGAGCAGTTCTTC. Protein sequence: CASSLGAGGVNEQFF.

V usage is TRBV19 and J usage is TRBJ2-7, with 10 nucleotides matching TRBD2. This CDR3 has 14 amino acids. V lost 3 bases and J lost 7; bases outside the gene matches: 6. The germline gives CDR1 LNHDA, CDR2 SQIVND (reference sequence). The CDR3 DNA reads TGTGCCAGTAGTATCCTAGCGGGAGAGGGGGAGCAGTACTTC. This sequence encodes CASSILAGEGEQYF.

The chain uses TRBV12-5 and TRBJ2-7, with TRBD1 matching 11 bases. Per germline, CDR1 LGHNT and CDR2 FRNRAP. The ends lost 5 bases at V and 1 base at J; junction bases unmatched: 10. This CDR3 is 17 amino acids long. As DNA, the CDR3 is TGTGCTAGTGGTGCACCCCGGACAGGGGGCGATTCCTACGAGCAGTACTTC. It encodes CASGAPRTGGDSYEQYF.

J is TRBJ1-5 and V is TRBV28, with D tentatively TRBD1 (6 bases). The CDR3 is 13 residues long. V lost 5 bases and J lost 7, with 12 bases in between. Germline V gene lookup returns CDR1 MDHEN and CDR2 SYDVKM. CDR3 sequence: CASSDLQGQPQHF. The CDR3 nucleotides read TGTGCCAGCAGTGACCTACAGGGCCAGCCCCAGCATTTT.

The V and J genes are TRBV7-9 and TRBJ1-2; 7 positions match TRBD1. The CDR3 is made up of 12 amino acids. V gave up 3 bases and J gave up 6 bases; unmatched junction bases: 1. Looked up from germline, CDR1 is SEHNR and CDR2 is FQNEAQ (reference sequence). The CDR3 coding sequence is TGTGCCAGCAGCTTGGGGACAGATGGCTACACCTTC. Encoded protein: CASSLGTDGYTF.

The CDR3 bases are TGTGCCAGTACGGCGGACAGGGGACGCTATGGCTACACCTTC. This translates into CASTADRGRYGYTF. The chain uses TRBV19 and TRBJ1-2; 9 bases align to TRBD1. The germline V gene has CDR1 LNHDA and CDR2 SQIVND (reference sequence). The CDR3 spans 14 residues. V dropped 7 bases and J dropped 4; count of bases not matched to a gene: 7.

The chain recombines TRBV21-1 with TRBJ1-1; the table's D call, TRBD1, has no DNA check behind it. TRBV21-1 is annotated as a pseudogene. This CDR3 is built from 13 residues. CDR3 region: CASSKGQGTEAFF. Here the CDR3 DNA reads TGTGCCAGCAGCAAGGGACAGGGGACTGAAGCTTTCTTT.

This clone was seen a few times. The chain is built from TRBV19 and TRBJ2-5; D call uncertain. The V and J ends lost 5 bases and 5 bases respectively, with 12 bases between them. CDR1 and CDR2 (germline): LNHDA, SQIVND (reference sequence). The length of the CDR3 is 13 residues. CDR3 sequence reads: CASSGPLMETQYF. CDR3 coding DNA: TGTGCCAGTAGTGGGCCCCTGATGGAGACCCAGTACTTC. Based on the CDR3 plus reference TRBV19 and TRBJ2-5, the full variable domain is DGGITQSPKYLFRKEGQNVTLSCEQNLNHDAMYWYRQDPGQGLRLIYYSQIVNDFQKGDIAEGYSVSREKKESFPLTVTSAQKNPTAFYLCASSGPLMETQYFGPGTRLLVL.

On this clone: Since a much larger clone is just one base distant, this may be a read error. V usage is TRBV3-1 (or the pseudogene TRBV3-2) and J usage is TRBJ2-7, with 14 bases lining up with TRBD2. V dropped 3 bases and J dropped 2; count of bases not matched to a gene: 0. The CDR3 totals 15 residues. CDR1 LGHDT and CDR2 YNNKEL come from the germline V gene (reference sequence). This CDR3 is CASSQTSGRAYEQYF. CDR3 coding DNA: TGTGCCAGCAGCCAGACTAGCGGGAGGGCCTACGAGCAGTACTTC.

The rearrangement uses TRBV3-1 (or the pseudogene TRBV3-2) and TRBJ2-3; perhaps TRBD1 as D (7 bases). The ends were cut back, 4 bases at V and 2 bases at J, with 31 bases in the middle. Germline V lookup: CDR1 LGHDT, CDR2 YNNKEL (reference sequence). The CDR3 contains 21 residues. The CDR3: CASSPRPEKCRGRPFTDTQYF. The CDR3 DNA is TGTGCCAGCAGCCCACGCCCCGAAAAGTGCAGGGGGAGGCCCTTCACAGATACGCAGTATTTT.

The J gene is TRBJ1-2, the V gene TRBV18, with D possibly TRBD1 on 5 matching bases. The CDR3 totals 16 residues. Trimming stripped 0 bases from V and 4 bases from J, with 15 bases between. Germline lookup yields CDR1 KGHSH and CDR2 LQKENI. The CDR3 spells CASSPPLSQGGYGYTF. CDR3 DNA: TGTGCCAGCTCACCACCCTTATCGCAGGGAGGCTATGGCTACACCTTC.

This chain connects TRBV28 to TRBJ1-2, with TRBD1 matching over 8 bases. The CDR3 contains 15 residues. The trim removed 2 bases at V and 8 bases at J, leaving 10 bases unmatched. Germline CDR1 reads MDHEN; CDR2 reads SYDVKM. Here the CDR3 DNA reads TGTGCCAGCAGTTTACCGGACAGGGTTGGTAGGGGCTACACCTTC. Protein sequence: CASSLPDRVGRGYTF.

This clone was found once. The genes are TRBV5-1 and TRBJ2-7; 8 nucleotides agree with TRBD2. Germline loops: CDR1 SGHRS, CDR2 YFSETQ. The J segment lost 4 bases and the V segment lost 0 bases, leaving 6 bases of the junction unmatched. This CDR3 is 15 amino acids long. CDR3 sequence: CASSLVAGTEYEQYF. In DNA form, the CDR3 reads TGCGCCAGCAGCTTGGTAGCGGGAACTGAATACGAGCAGTACTTC.

The J gene is TRBJ1-4, the V gene TRBV2; a possible D gene is TRBD1 (5 bases). The germline gives CDR1 SNHLY, CDR2 FYNNEI. The CDR3 totals 15 residues. Trimming left V 3 bases short and J 6 bases short, with 14 bases between. This CDR3 is CASSEDGTGDEKLFF. Here the CDR3 DNA reads TGTGCCAGCAGTGAGGACGGAACGGGGGATGAAAAACTGTTTTTT.

The chain combines TRBV1 with TRBJ1-5; the tabulated D call, TRBD1, remains unverified against the DNA. TRBV1 is designated a pseudogene. The CDR3 sequence is 15 residues long. In nucleotides, the CDR3 is TGCACCAGCAGACACAGGACACTTAGCAATCAGCCCCAGCATTTT. Translating it yields CTSRHRTLSNQPQHF.

Written as DNA, the CDR3 is TGCGCCAGCAGCCAAATCAGGGAGGGCCACAATGAGCAGTTCTTC. Translated, it gives CASSQIREGHNEQFF. The chain has TRBV4-1 and TRBJ2-1; 7 bases map to TRBD2. CDR3 length equals 15 residues. Germline CDR1 and CDR2: MGHRA and YSYEKL. The V gene end was trimmed by 2 bases and the J gene end by 5 bases; junction bases not matched to a gene: 6.

This clone was seen only once. The CDR3 DNA reads TGTGCCAGCAGCTTAGTAGGGGGGGGCGGATCCCTTAATTCACCCCTCCACTTT. Translating gives CASSLVGGGGSLNSPLHF. The rearrangement uses TRBV7-2 and TRBJ1-6; a possible D gene is TRBD1 (6 bases). Germline V gene sequence: CDR1 SGHTA, CDR2 FQGNSA. This CDR3 comprises 18 residues. The V and J ends lost 1 base and 6 bases respectively, with 19 bases between them. The full variable domain, in which reference TRBV7-2 and TRBJ1-6 provide the parts outside the CDR3, is GAGVSQSPSNKVTEKGKDVELRCDPISGHTALYWYRQSLGQGLEFLIYFQGNSAPDKSGLPSDRFSAERTGGSVSTLTIQRTQQEDSAVYLCASSLVGGGGSLNSPLHFGNGTRLTVT.

The rearrangement links TRBV12-5 to TRBJ1-1; TRBD1 might be the D (6 bases). Between the trimmed V and J ends, which lost 2 bases and 3 bases, there was a span of 16 bases. Looked up from germline, CDR1 is LGHNT and CDR2 is FRNRAP. The CDR3 has 16 amino acids. The CDR3 region has the DNA TGTGCTAGTGGTTTGACAAGGGGGGGGCAGGACACTGAAGCTTTCTTT. Amino acid sequence: CASGLTRGGQDTEAFF.

V usage is TRBV5-1 and J usage is TRBJ2-2; 15 nucleotides match TRBD2. This CDR3 region has 20 residues. The junction had 13 bases not matched to a gene; V was cut back by 2 bases and J by 5 bases. Germline values: CDR1 SGHRS, CDR2 YFSETQ. The CDR3 sequence: CASSFGLAGGEIWGTGELFF. The CDR3 DNA follows: TGCGCCAGCAGCTTCGGACTAGCGGGAGGGGAGATTTGGGGAACCGGGGAGCTGTTTTTT.

J is TRBJ2-3 and V is TRBV9, with D maybe TRBD2 (5 bases). Germline V gene sequence: CDR1 SGDLS, CDR2 YYNGEE. V was cut by 4 bases and J by 1 base, with 10 bases left in between. The CDR3 has 14 amino acids. The CDR3 sequence: CASSPGSGTDTQYF. DNA for the CDR3: TGTGCCAGCAGCCCGGGGAGCGGCACAGATACGCAGTATTTT.